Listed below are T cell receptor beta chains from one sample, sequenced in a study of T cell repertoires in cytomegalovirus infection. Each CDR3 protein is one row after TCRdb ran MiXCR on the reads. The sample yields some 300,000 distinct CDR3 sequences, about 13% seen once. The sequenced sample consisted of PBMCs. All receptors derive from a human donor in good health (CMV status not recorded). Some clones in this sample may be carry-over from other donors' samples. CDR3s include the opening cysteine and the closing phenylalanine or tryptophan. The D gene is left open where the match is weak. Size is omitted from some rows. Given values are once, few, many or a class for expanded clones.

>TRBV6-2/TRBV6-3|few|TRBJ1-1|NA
TGTGCCAGCAGAACTCAAGGGACGGGGAACACTGAAGCTTTCTTT
CASRTQGTGNTEAFF
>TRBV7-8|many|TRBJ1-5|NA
TGTGCCAGCAGCTTAGGTAGAAACAATCAGCCCCAGCATTTT
CASSLGRNNQPQHF
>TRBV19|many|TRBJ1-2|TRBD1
TGTGCCAGTAGTGACAGGGGTCTCGGCGGCTACACCTTC
CASSDRGLGGYTF
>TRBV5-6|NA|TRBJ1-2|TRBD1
TGTGCCAGCAGCTTGCCCCTACCGGGACAGGGAGCTGATGGCTACACCTTC
CASSLPLPGQGADGYTF
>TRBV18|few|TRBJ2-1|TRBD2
TGTGCCAGCTCCCCGACTAGCGGGACAGGGAATGAGCAGTTCTTC
CASSPTSGTGNEQFF
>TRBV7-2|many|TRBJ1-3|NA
TGTGCCAGCAGCCTAAGAAGCTCTGGAAACACCATATATTTT
CASSLRSSGNTIYF
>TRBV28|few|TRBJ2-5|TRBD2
TGTGCCAGCAGTGGAGGGGGTACTAGCGGGAGGGAGACCCAGTACTTC
CASSGGGTSGRETQYF
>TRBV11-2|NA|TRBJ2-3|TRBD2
TGTGCCAGCAGCCCAAATAGCGGGGGGGCCTTTACGCAGTATTTT
CASSPNSGGAFTQYF
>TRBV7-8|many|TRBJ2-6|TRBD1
TGTGCCAGCAGCTTAGCGGGGACAGGGGGCGCTGGGGCCAACGTCCTGACTTTC
CASSLAGTGGAGANVLTF
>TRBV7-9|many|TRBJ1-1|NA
TGTGCCAGCAGCCTACGCTTGGGCGTCTGGACTGAAGCTTTCTTT
CASSLRLGVWTEAFF
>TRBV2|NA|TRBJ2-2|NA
TGTGCCAGCAGGGGGGGCAGGGGAAGCACCGGGGAGCTGTTTTTT
CASRGGRGSTGELFF
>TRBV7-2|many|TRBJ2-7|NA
TGTGCCAGCAGCCCCACCGGGACGTATCCTTACGAGCAGTACTTC
CASSPTGTYPYEQYF
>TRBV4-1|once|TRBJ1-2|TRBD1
TGCGCCAGCAGCCAAGGGGACATCAGGGGGGACTATGGCTACATCTTC
CASSQGDIRGDYGYIF
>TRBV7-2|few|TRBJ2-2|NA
TGTGCCAGCAGCTTAGCCGGGGGAGAGGTCGGGGAGCTGTTTTTT
CASSLAGGEVGELFF
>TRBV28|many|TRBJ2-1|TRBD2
TGTGCCAGCAGGCTGTCTAGCGGCCCTGGGAATGAGCAGTTCTTC
CASRLSSGPGNEQFF
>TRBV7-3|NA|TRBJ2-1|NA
TGTGCCAGCAGTAATAACTACGGCGATGAGCAGTTCTTC
CASSNNYGDEQFF
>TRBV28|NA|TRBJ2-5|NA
TGTGCCAGCAGTTTATATGGGCGTAATCAAGAGACCCAGTACTTC
CASSLYGRNQETQYF
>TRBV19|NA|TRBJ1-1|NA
TGTGCCAGTAGACCGGGACACGATTCTCGTCTAGAAGCTTTCTTT
CASRPGHDSRLEAFF
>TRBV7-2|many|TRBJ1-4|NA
TGTGCCAGCAGCCGTGACATCCTAGAAAATGAAAAACTGTTTTTT
CASSRDILENEKLFF
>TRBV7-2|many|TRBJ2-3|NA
TGTGCCAGCAGCTTTGGGGGTGCAGATACGCAGTATTTT
CASSFGGADTQYF
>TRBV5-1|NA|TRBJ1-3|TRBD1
TGCGCCAGCAGCTATTTTACCGGGACAGCCAGCTCTGGAAACACCATATATTTT
CASSYFTGTASSGNTIYF
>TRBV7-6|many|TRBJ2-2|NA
TGTGCCAGCAGCTTAATCCTCACCGGGGAGCTGTTTTTT
CASSLILTGELFF
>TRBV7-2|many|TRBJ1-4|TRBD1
TGTGCCAGCAGCAGCGGGACAGGCTCTAATGAAAAACTGTTTTTT
CASSSGTGSNEKLFF
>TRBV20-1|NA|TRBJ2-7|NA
TGCAGTGTGTCACCGGGTGGGCAGTACTTC
CSVSPGGQYF
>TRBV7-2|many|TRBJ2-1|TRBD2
TGTGCCAGCAGCTTAGAGCCGCTAGCGGGAGTTCATGAGCAGTTCTTC
CASSLEPLAGVHEQFF
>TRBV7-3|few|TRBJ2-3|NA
TGTGCCAGCAGCTTAGACCAGACTAGCACAGATACGCAGTATTTT
CASSLDQTSTDTQYF
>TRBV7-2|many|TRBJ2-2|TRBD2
TGTGCCAGCCGGCGTGGCGGGAGGTCAGGTGGCACCGGGGAGCTGTTTTTT
CASRRGGRSGGTGELFF
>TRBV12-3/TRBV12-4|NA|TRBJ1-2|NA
TGTGCCAGCAGTTTAGACCGGGAATATGGCTACACCTTC
CASSLDREYGYTF
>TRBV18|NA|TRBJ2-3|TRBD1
TGTGCCAGCTCACTGGACAGGGGAGCAGATACGCAGTATTTT
CASSLDRGADTQYF
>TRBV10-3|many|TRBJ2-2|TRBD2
TGTGCCATACTTAGCGGGGACACCGGGGAGCTGTTTTTT
CAILSGDTGELFF
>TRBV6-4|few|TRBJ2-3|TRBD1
TGTGCCAGCAGTGAAGGGGGCGGCACAGATACGCAGTATTTT
CASSEGGGTDTQYF
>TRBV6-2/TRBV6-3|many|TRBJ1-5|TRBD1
TGTGCCAGCAGTTACTCGACTGGCGCAGGGGGCCAGTTTCAGCCCCAGCATTTT
CASSYSTGAGGQFQPQHF
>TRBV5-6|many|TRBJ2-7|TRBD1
TGTGCCAGCAGCGGACCCCGGGACAGGAAGTCCTACGAGCAGTACTTC
CASSGPRDRKSYEQYF
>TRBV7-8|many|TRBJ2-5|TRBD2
TGTGCCAGCAGCTTAGACCGACTAGCGGGGGGGCTTTCCCCCGAGACCCAGTACTTC
CASSLDRLAGGLSPETQYF
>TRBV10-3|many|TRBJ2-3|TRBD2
TGTGCCACCAGCGGGGGGGACACAGATACGCAGTATTTT
CATSGGDTDTQYF
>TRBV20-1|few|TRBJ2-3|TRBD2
TGCAGTGCTAGAGATTTACTAGCGGGGCGCACAGATACGCAGTATTTT
CSARDLLAGRTDTQYF
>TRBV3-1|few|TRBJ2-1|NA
TGTGCCAGTAGTCAGGGGACCTACAATGAGCAGTTCTTC
CASSQGTYNEQFF
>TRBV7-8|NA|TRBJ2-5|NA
TGTGCCAGCAGCTTAATCGCTTTGGGGGTAGAGACCCAGTACTTC
CASSLIALGVETQYF
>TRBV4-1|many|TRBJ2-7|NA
TGCGCCAGCAGCCAAGAGGCCGGGACTTTAGCACCATACGAGCAGTACTTC
CASSQEAGTLAPYEQYF
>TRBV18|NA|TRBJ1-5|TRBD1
TGTGCCAGCTCACCGACGGGACAGACGTTCAATCAGCCCCAGCATTTT
CASSPTGQTFNQPQHF
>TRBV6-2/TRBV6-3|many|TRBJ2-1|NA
TGTGCCAGCAGTTACTCGATTGAGATAATTGAGCAGTTCTTC
CASSYSIEIIEQFF
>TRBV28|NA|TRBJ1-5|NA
TGTGCCAGCAGTTCGACAACCCACAATCAGCCCCAGCATTTT
CASSSTTHNQPQHF
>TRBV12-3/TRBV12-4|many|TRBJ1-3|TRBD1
TGTGCCAGCAGTTGGGGGACAGGGGGAAACACCATATATTTT
CASSWGTGGNTIYF